What follows are 5 T cell receptor beta chains derived from one specimen sequenced in a study of blood T cell repertoires in COVID-19. Generated by immunoSEQ multiplex PCR, the TCRdb table keeps only in-frame clones and is missing some. The table lists about 140,000 clones, around 88% of them singletons, with 2.5% to 3.5% in the top ten. Material for sequencing was peripheral blood. These receptors were taken from a man aged 60 to 75 with active or convalescent COVID-19.

This clone was seen just once. Here the CDR3 reads CASKRDLVETDTQYF. Written as DNA, the CDR3 is TGTGCCAGTAAGCGGGATTTGGTGGAAACAGATACGCAGTATTTT. The chain has TRBV2 and TRBJ2-3, with 7 bases aligning to TRBD2. Germline CDR1 reads SNHLY; CDR2 reads FYNNEI. The CDR3 sequence is 15 residues long. J was trimmed by 3 bases and V by 9 bases; bases with no gene match: 12.

Here the CDR3 reads CASSSGQAFNEKLFF. In DNA, the CDR3 is TGTGCCAGCAGCTCTGGACAGGCCTTTAATGAAAAACTGTTTTTT. The chain carries TRBV7-9 and TRBJ1-4; 7 bases fit TRBD1. Germline V gene data show CDR1 as SEHNR and CDR2 as FQNEAQ (reference sequence). J lost 4 bases, V lost 4 bases, and 6 bases had no gene match. This CDR3 spans 15 amino acids.

V gene TRBV30 combines with J gene TRBJ2-2, with a tentative D call TRBD1 (6 bases). CDR1 is GTSNPN and CDR2 is SVGIG in the germline V gene (reference sequence). V was pared by 4 bases and J by 6 bases, with 15 bases between. CDR3 length equals 14 residues. CDR3 DNA: TGTGCCTGGACGCAGGGGCGAGAGGCCGGGGAGCTGTTTTTT. Translated: CAWTQGREAGELFF.

The rearrangement links TRBV6-1 to TRBJ1-1, with D possibly TRBD1 on 5 matching bases. Germline CDR1 is MNHNS and CDR2 is SASEGT. With 1 base removed from V and 8 bases from J, the gap between germline ends came to 8 bases. This CDR3 comprises 12 residues. CDR3 sequence reads: CASSEGGSEAFF. CDR3 in DNA: TGTGCCAGCAGTGAAGGGGGCAGCGAAGCTTTCTTT.

The chain recombines TRBV6-5 with TRBJ2-2; D perhaps matches TRBD2 (7 bases). The CDR3 has 14 residues. Trimming stripped 7 bases from V and 0 bases from J, with 9 bases between. Germline V gene lookup returns CDR1 MNHEY and CDR2 SVGAGI. CDR3 sequence reads: CASMRGPNTGELFF. As DNA, the CDR3 is TGTGCCAGCATGCGGGGGCCGAACACCGGGGAGCTGTTTTTT.